The 2 T cell receptor beta chains reported below all come from one sample, sequenced in a study of T and B cells in COVID-19 patients. TRB rearrangements were amplified by multiplex PCR with BIOMED2 TRB-A/B primers. A single record per CDR3 protein comes from TCRdb applying MiXCR to the multiplex PCR reads. The repertoire holds under 8,000 distinct CDR3 sequences, with more than 25% as singletons. TRB was amplified from about 260-540 ng of blood genomic DNA. Input material: blood. The receptors derive from a human donor with active COVID-19.

The chain has TRBV7-2 and TRBJ1-2; no clear D. The V and J ends lost 2 bases and 3 bases respectively, with 7 bases between them. CDR1 SGHTA and CDR2 FQGNSA come from the germline V gene. The CDR3 contains 13 residues. CDR3 in amino acids: CASSLLVDYGYTF. CDR3 coding DNA: TGTGCCAGCAGCTTACTGGTGGACTATGGCTACACCTTC.

This clonotype has more than one count but fewer than ten. This chain uses TRBV11-3 with TRBJ2-7; a weak D match, TRBD2 (5 bases). CDR1 and CDR2 (germline): SGHNT, YENEEA. This CDR3 has 14 residues. Trimming shortened V by 1 base and J by 5 bases, and 12 bases separated the two germline ends. CDR3: CASSLAAGFNEQYF. The CDR3 DNA reads TGTGCCAGCAGCTTAGCGGCGGGTTTCAACGAGCAGTACTTC.